This entry features one T cell receptor (beta chain) sequence. The sample comes from a study of blood T cell repertoires in COVID-19. The assay was immunoSEQ multiplex PCR, and TCRdb's table has in-frame clones only and misses some. The sample carries 250,000 to 350,000 clones, roughly 90% recorded once. There are 16 residues in the CDR3. The trim removed 0 bases at V and 5 bases at J, leaving 4 bases unmatched. Germline CDR1 SGHTA, CDR2 FQGNSA. The chain carries TRBV7-2 and TRBJ2-2, with 9 positions matching TRBD2. The source is a man aged 55 to 69 who had recovered from COVID-19. Sequences were obtained from PBMCs or T cells enriched from blood (not recorded which). CDR3 bases: TGTGCCAGCAGCTTAGCTAGCGGGAGTAAAACCGGGGAGCTGTTTTTT. This sequence encodes CASSLASGSKTGELFF.